What follows are 17 T cell receptor beta chains derived from one specimen sequenced in a study of CD8 T cell repertoires and HIV-1 epitope variants. Using immunoSEQ multiplex PCR, the repertoire was profiled, and TCRdb retains in-frame clones only, with some absent. The data hold 6,000 to 8,000 clones, with around three fifths observed a single time. Antigens for these TCRs are unknown. The sample comprised cultured CD8+ T cells derived from PBMCs. Source of these receptors: a male donor with HIV.

The chain couples TRBV19 to TRBJ2-1; 12 bases map to TRBD2. This CDR3 region has 16 residues. CDR1 and CDR2 from the germline V gene are LNHDA and SQIVND (reference sequence). V shed 5 bases and J 4 bases; nucleotides not matched to a gene: 6. Here the CDR3 reads CASSLTSGGLYNEQFF. Here the CDR3 DNA reads TGTGCCAGTAGTTTAACTAGCGGGGGGCTATACAATGAGCAGTTCTTC.

This clone occurred a few times. The chain is built from TRBV7-9 and TRBJ2-7, with TRBD2 matching over 11 bases. CDR1 is SEHNR, CDR2 FQNEAQ, per germline (reference sequence). The V and J ends lost 5 bases and 3 bases, in that order; junction bases with no gene match: 3. The CDR3 loop spans 14 amino acids. The CDR3 spells CASSPTSGIYEQYF. CDR3 nucleotides: TGTGCCAGCAGCCCGACTAGCGGGATCTACGAGCAGTACTTC.

The chain uses TRBV4-1 and TRBJ2-1; 9 bases agree with TRBD2. The CDR3 totals 15 residues. Germline CDR1 and CDR2: MGHRA and YSYEKL. Trimming removed 4 bases from V and 5 bases from J; junction bases left unmatched: 6. As DNA, the CDR3 is TGCGCCAGCAGCCCAATAGCGGGAGATCACAATGAGCAGTTCTTC. Its translation is CASSPIAGDHNEQFF.

The rearrangement links TRBV28 to TRBJ1-1; D unresolved. Germline loops: CDR1 MDHEN, CDR2 SYDVKM. The CDR3 loop spans 16 amino acids. Trimming stripped 6 bases from V and 0 bases from J, with 17 bases between. Written as DNA, the CDR3 is TGTGCCAGCAGGACTTTATATGGCAGGCTGAACACTGAAGCTTTCTTT. Translated, it gives CASRTLYGRLNTEAFF.

This clone was seen a few times. The chain recombines TRBV27 with TRBJ2-7, with 9 bases identical to TRBD1. V lost 5 bases to trimming and J lost 0 bases; unmatched junction nucleotides: 5. The CDR3 runs 15 residues. Germline V gene sequence: CDR1 MNHEY, CDR2 SMNVEV (reference sequence). The CDR3 protein is CASSVGQGSSYEQYF. CDR3 sequence (DNA): TGTGCCAGCAGTGTGGGACAGGGAAGCTCCTACGAGCAGTACTTC.

This clone came up once. The chain joins TRBV7-8 to TRBJ2-7; the D gene is possibly TRBD2 (6 bases). The CDR3 runs 10 residues. Trimming left V 10 bases short and J 3 bases short, with 7 bases between. Germline lookup yields CDR1 SGHVS and CDR2 FQNEAQ. CDR3 residues: CATGDYEQYF. CDR3 nucleotide sequence: TGTGCCACGGGGGACTACGAGCAGTACTTC.

This chain uses TRBV5-1 with TRBJ1-4; TRBD1 might be the D (6 bases). V lost 0 bases, J lost 6 bases, and 9 bases lay in between. The V gene's germline CDR1 is SGHRS and CDR2 YFSETQ. The CDR3 covers 14 residues. DNA for the CDR3: TGCGCCAGCAGCTTGGGGGGGCAGGATGAAAAACTGTTTTTT. It yields the protein CASSLGGQDEKLFF.

This sequence joins TRBV25-1 and TRBJ2-1, with TRBD2 identical over 13 bases. The V and J ends lost 1 base and 10 bases, in that order; junction bases with no gene match: 13. Looked up from germline, CDR1 is MGHDK and CDR2 is SYGVNS. CDR3 length: 18 amino acids. For the CDR3, the DNA is TGTGCCAGCAGTGAATCCCCTCCCGGACTAGCGGGAGAAGACGAGCAGTTCTTC. Its translation is CASSESPPGLAGEDEQFF.

The J gene is TRBJ2-7, the V gene TRBV19, with 8 nucleotides matching TRBD1. This CDR3 is built from 15 residues. Per the germline V gene, CDR1 is LNHDA and CDR2 is SQIVND (reference sequence). V shed 4 bases and J 5 bases; nucleotides not matched to a gene: 10. The CDR3 is CASSTSAQGADEQYF. DNA of the CDR3: TGTGCCAGTAGTACCTCTGCCCAGGGGGCGGACGAGCAGTACTTC.

This rearrangement joins TRBV21-1 to TRBJ2-1; the DNA was not compared with TRBD2, the D call given in the table. TRBV21-1 is reported as a pseudogene. This CDR3 region has 15 residues. The CDR3 region has the DNA TGTGCCAGCAGCAAGGAGGGTCTCTCCTACAATGAGCAGTTCTTC. It encodes CASSKEGLSYNEQFF.

About this clone: An end of the junction does not agree with germline; a read error may underlie this. The chain links TRBV5-1 to TRBJ2-7, with D possibly TRBD1 on 6 matching bases. The germline CDR1 and CDR2 sequences are SGHRS and YFSETQ. This CDR3 is 15 amino acids long. This CDR3 reads CASGLETGTGYEQYF. For the CDR3, the DNA is TGCGCCAGCGGCTTGGAAACAGGGACGGGCTACGAGCAGTACTTC.

The rearrangement joins TRBV7-2 to TRBJ1-2; 7 bases are a match to TRBD1. After removal of 2 bases from V and 4 bases from J, the junction contained 7 bases not matched to a gene. This CDR3 is 15 amino acids long. CDR1 is SGHTA and CDR2 is FQGNSA in the germline V gene. In DNA, the CDR3 is TGTGCCAGCAGCTTAAGACAGGGTACTATCTATGGCTACACCTTC. This codes for CASSLRQGTIYGYTF.

V is TRBV10-3 and J is TRBJ2-3; 9 bases line up with TRBD2. V lost 2 bases and J lost 2; bases outside the gene matches: 5. This CDR3 has 16 residues. Germline lookup yields CDR1 ENHRY and CDR2 SYGVKD. The chain's CDR3 is CAISEVAGDLTDTQYF. The CDR3 nucleotides are TGTGCCATCAGTGAGGTAGCGGGGGACCTCACAGATACGCAGTATTTT.

The V call is TRBV10-1, the J call TRBJ2-1, with a weak D call TRBD2 (6 bases). Germline V CDR1 and CDR2: WNHNN, SYGVQD (reference sequence). CDR3 length: 16 residues. Trimming took off 3 bases at V and 6 bases at J, with 18 bases between the two ends. CDR3 nucleotides: TGCGCCAGCAGTGATCCGAAGGGGATGGGGGGCAATGAGCAGTTCTTC. The encoded protein is CASSDPKGMGGNEQFF.

Remarks on this clone: Other DNA sequences in the same sample also yield this CDR3. The genes are TRBV6-5 and TRBJ2-7; D is perhaps TRBD1 (5 bases). Trimming removed 0 bases at V and 3 bases at J, with 6 bases between. The CDR3 covers 13 residues. CDR1 MNHEY and CDR2 SVGAGI come from the germline V gene. This CDR3 is CASSYSQGYEQYF. CDR3 DNA: TGTGCCAGCAGTTACTCGCAGGGCTACGAGCAGTACTTC.

The rearrangement uses TRBV5-4 and TRBJ1-2, with D hard to call. From germline, CDR1 is SGHNT and CDR2 YYREEE (reference sequence). V was pared by 0 bases and J by 3 bases, with 18 bases between. The CDR3 length is 17 residues. The CDR3 region is CASSLGFQDVGDYGYTF. The CDR3 nucleotides read TGTGCCAGCAGCTTGGGATTTCAGGATGTAGGCGACTATGGCTACACCTTC.

This clone was seen just once. The chain couples TRBV27 to TRBJ2-7, with a tentative D call TRBD2 (5 bases). Germline V gives CDR1 MNHEY, CDR2 SMNVEV (reference sequence). CDR3 length equals 13 residues. V lost 3 bases to trimming and J lost 2 bases, with 8 bases between them. The CDR3 region is CASSFASTYEQYF. CDR3 coding DNA: TGTGCCAGCAGTTTTGCTAGCACCTACGAGCAGTACTTC.